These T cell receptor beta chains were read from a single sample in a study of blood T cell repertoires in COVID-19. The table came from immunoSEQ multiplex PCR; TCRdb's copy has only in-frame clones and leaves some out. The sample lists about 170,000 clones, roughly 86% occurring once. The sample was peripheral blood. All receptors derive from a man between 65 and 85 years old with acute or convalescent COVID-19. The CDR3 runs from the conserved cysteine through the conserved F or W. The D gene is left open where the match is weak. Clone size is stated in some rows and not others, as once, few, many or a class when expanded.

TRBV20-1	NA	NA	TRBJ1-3	CSASRGRCNSGNTIYF	TGCAGTGCTAGTCGGGGTAGGTGTAACTCTGGAAACACCATATATTTT
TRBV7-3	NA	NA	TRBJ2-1	CASSFMGTSSDEQFF	TGTGCCAGCAGCTTTATGGGTACTTCAAGCGATGAGCAGTTCTTC
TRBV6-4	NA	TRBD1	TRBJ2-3	CASSPDRVARNTQYF	TGTGCCAGCAGTCCGGACAGGGTCGCTCGTAATACGCAGTATTTT
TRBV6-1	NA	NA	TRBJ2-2	CASSEVREVLLAGELFF	TGTGCCAGCAGTGAAGTAAGGGAGGTTCTTCTAGCCGGGGAGCTGTTTTTT
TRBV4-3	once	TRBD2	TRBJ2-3	CASSQGPEWGGDTQYF	TGCGCCAGCAGCCAAGGCCCCGAGTGGGGGGGAGATACGCAGTATTTT
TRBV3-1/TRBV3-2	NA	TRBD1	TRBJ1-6	CASSQQNRGNSPLHF	TGTGCCAGCAGCCAACAGAACAGGGGTAATTCACCCCTCCACTTT
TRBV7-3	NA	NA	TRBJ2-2	CASSQFLNTGELFF	TGTGCCAGCAGCCAGTTCTTAAACACCGGGGAGCTGTTTTTT
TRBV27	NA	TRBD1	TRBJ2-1	CASNRQGSNEQFF	TGTGCCAGCAACAGACAGGGTAGCAATGAGCAGTTCTTC
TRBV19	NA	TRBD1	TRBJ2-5	CASSDRAIQETQYF	TGTGCCAGTAGCGACAGGGCTATCCAAGAGACCCAGTACTTC
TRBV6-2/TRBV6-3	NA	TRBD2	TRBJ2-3	CASSYLSKRRTSGIADTQYF	TGTGCCAGCAGTTACCTCTCGAAACGGAGAACTAGCGGGATTGCAGATACGCAGTATTTT
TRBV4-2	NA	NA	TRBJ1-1	CASSHGESALREAFF	TGTGCCAGCAGCCACGGGGAGAGCGCCCTGAGGGAAGCTTTCTTT
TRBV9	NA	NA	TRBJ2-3	CASSGSGTDTQYF	TGTGCCAGCAGCGGGAGCGGCACAGATACGCAGTATTTT
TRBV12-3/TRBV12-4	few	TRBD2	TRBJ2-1	CASSWDGGREQFF	TGTGCCAGCAGCTGGGACGGGGGGAGGGAGCAGTTCTTC
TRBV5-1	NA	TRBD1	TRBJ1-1	CASSTGTGDFEAFF	TGCGCCAGCAGTACCGGGACAGGGGATTTTGAAGCTTTCTTT
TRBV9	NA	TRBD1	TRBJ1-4	CASSFRTGHDEKLFF	TGTGCCAGCAGCTTCAGGACAGGGCACGATGAAAAACTGTTTTTT
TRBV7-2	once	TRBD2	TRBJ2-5	CASSSSGGAGETQYF	TGTGCCAGCAGCTCCTCGGGGGGAGCTGGGGAGACCCAGTACTTC
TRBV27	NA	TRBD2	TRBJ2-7	CASSFNSGGVEQYF	TGTGCCAGCAGTTTTAATAGCGGGGGCGTGGAGCAGTACTTC
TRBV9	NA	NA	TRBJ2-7	CATPQGIPYEQYF	TGTGCCACCCCCCAGGGGATTCCCTACGAGCAGTACTTC
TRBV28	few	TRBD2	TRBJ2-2	CASSTSPDTALTSGKRYTGELFF	TGTGCCAGCAGTACTTCCCCGGACACCGCTTTGACTAGCGGGAAAAGGTACACCGGGGAGCTGTTTTTT
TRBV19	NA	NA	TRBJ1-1	CASSMVGGNTEAFF	TGTGCCAGTAGTATGGTAGGGGGAAACACTGAAGCTTTCTTT
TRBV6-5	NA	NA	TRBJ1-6	CASSYNGLASPLHF	TGTGCCAGCAGTTATAACGGGTTGGCTTCACCCCTCCACTTT
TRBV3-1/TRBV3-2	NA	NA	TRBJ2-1	CASSQSFPINEQFF	TGTGCCAGCAGCCAATCATTCCCAATCAATGAGCAGTTCTTC
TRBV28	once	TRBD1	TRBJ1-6	CASSTGGRQLHF	TGTGCCAGCAGTACAGGGGGCAGGCAGCTCCACTTT
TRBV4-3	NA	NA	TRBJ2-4	CASSQEWRGNIQYF	TGCGCCAGCAGCCAAGAATGGAGGGGAAACATTCAGTACTTC
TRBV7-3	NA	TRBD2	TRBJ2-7	CASSYQFSGRKTYEQYF	TGTGCCAGCAGCTACCAGTTTAGCGGGAGGAAAACCTACGAGCAGTACTTC
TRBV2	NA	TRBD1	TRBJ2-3	CASSGESGGNTQYF	TGTGCCAGCAGTGGAGAGTCAGGGGGAAATACGCAGTATTTT
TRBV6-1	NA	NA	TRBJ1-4	CASSEGDLPHEKLFF	TGTGCCAGCAGTGAAGGGGACTTGCCCCATGAAAAACTGTTTTTT
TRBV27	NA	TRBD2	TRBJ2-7	CASSLFLAGVGEQYF	TGTGCCAGCAGTTTATTCCTAGCGGGAGTCGGAGAGCAGTACTTC
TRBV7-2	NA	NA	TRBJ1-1	CASSPRGTGAFF	TGTGCCAGCAGCCCGCGGGGTACCGGCGCTTTCTTT
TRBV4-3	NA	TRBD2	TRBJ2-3	CASSMGLAGGPSDTQYF	TGCGCCAGCAGCATGGGACTAGCGGGGGGGCCTTCAGATACGCAGTATTTT
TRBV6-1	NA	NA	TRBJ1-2	CASSEAALVYTF	TGTGCCAGCAGTGAAGCGGCTCTTGTCTACACCTTC
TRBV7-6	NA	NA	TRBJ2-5	CASSFFPQGQETQYF	TGTGCCAGCAGCTTTTTCCCACAGGGACAAGAGACCCAGTACTTC
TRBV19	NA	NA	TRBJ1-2	CASSMYLSGSLAYGYTF	TGTGCCAGTAGTATGTACCTTTCCGGGTCATTGGCCTATGGCTACACCTTC
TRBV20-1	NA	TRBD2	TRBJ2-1	CSASRGWEFF	TGCAGTGCTTCGCGGGGGTGGGAGTTCTTC
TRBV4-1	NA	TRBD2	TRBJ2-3	CASSQGRAGGTDTQYF	TGCGCCAGCAGCCAAGGAAGAGCGGGGGGTACAGATACGCAGTATTTT
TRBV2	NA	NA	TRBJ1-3	CASNLQLSGNTIYF	TGTGCCAGCAACTTACAGCTCTCTGGAAACACCATATATTTT
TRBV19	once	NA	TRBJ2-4	CASRSGASDRAKNIQYF	TGTGCCAGTAGAAGTGGGGCTAGCGATAGAGCCAAAAACATTCAGTACTTC
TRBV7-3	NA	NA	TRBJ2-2	CASSLIGALGGELFF	TGTGCCAGCAGCTTAATAGGGGCGCTGGGCGGGGAGCTGTTTTTT
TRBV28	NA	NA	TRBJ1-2	CASSPRQVARYTF	TGTGCCAGCAGTCCAAGACAGGTAGCTCGCTACACCTTC
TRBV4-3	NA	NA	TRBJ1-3	CASSQNFRGSSGNTIYF	TGCGCCAGCAGCCAAAATTTCAGGGGTAGCTCTGGAAACACCATATATTTT
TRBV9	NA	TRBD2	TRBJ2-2	CASTRLASSGELFF	TGTGCCAGCACCAGACTAGCCTCGTCCGGGGAGCTGTTTTTT
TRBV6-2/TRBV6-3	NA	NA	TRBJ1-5	CASSYSPGYSNQPQHF	TGTGCCAGCAGTTACTCTCCCGGGTATAGCAATCAGCCCCAGCATTTT
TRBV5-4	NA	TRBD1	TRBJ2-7	CASRPGTGLYEQYF	TGTGCCAGCAGACCGGGGACAGGTCTTTACGAGCAGTACTTC